A selection of T cell receptor beta chains follows, all from one sample in a study of Graves' ophthalmopathy and Graves' hyperthyroidism. TCRdb redid the calling of the multiplex PCR reads with MiXCR, one entry per CDR3 protein. The sample consists of 450,000 or so distinct CDR3 sequences, roughly 14% of them appearing once. Sequenced sample: blood. The receptors come from a woman aged 25 to 45 with Graves' ophthalmopathy. The CDR3 runs from the conserved cysteine through the conserved F or W. D genes are given only for firm matches. Clone size appears in some rows only: once, few, many, or a class for an expanded clone.

D gene,clone size,J gene,V gene,CDR3 DNA,CDR3 protein
.,many,TRBJ1-1,TRBV6-1,TGTGCCAGCACAAGAATAGGGTTTAACACTGAAGCTTTCTTT,CASTRIGFNTEAFF
TRBD1,many,TRBJ1-5,TRBV12-3/TRBV12-4,TGTGCCAGCAGTTTGAATCTTGGGACAGGAGCCGGGCAGCCCCAGCATTTT,CASSLNLGTGAGQPQHF
.,many,TRBJ2-6,TRBV5-1,TGCGCCAGCAGCTTACCACATCGCTCTGGGGCCAACGTCCTGACTTTC,CASSLPHRSGANVLTF
.,many,TRBJ1-6,TRBV20-1,TGCAGTGCTAGAGGATCGACCGCTGCTAATTCACCCCTCCACTTT,CSARGSTAANSPLHF
.,many,TRBJ1-2,TRBV7-8,TGTGCCAGCAGCTTAGCGGACAGACTCTATGGCTACACCTTC,CASSLADRLYGYTF
.,many,TRBJ1-1,TRBV15,TGTGCCACCAGCAGAGATGGGGCACATCAAGGTGGGGCTTTCTTT,CATSRDGAHQGGAFF
TRBD1,.,TRBJ1-5,TRBV6-2/TRBV6-3,TGTGCCAGCAGTCGACAGGGGACCTCCAATCAGCCCCAGCATTTT,CASSRQGTSNQPQHF
.,.,TRBJ1-5,TRBV19,TGTGCCAGTAGTATTAGACTCCCAGACGTTAGCAATCAGCCCCAGCATTTT,CASSIRLPDVSNQPQHF
.,.,TRBJ2-7,TRBV7-6,TGTGCCAGCAGCGCTGCCTCGGGGTCCTCCTACGAGCAGTACTTC,CASSAASGSSYEQYF
TRBD1,.,TRBJ2-7,TRBV30,TGTGCCTGGAGTGTACTAGGACAGGTAACCTACGAGCAGTACTTC,CAWSVLGQVTYEQYF
.,many,TRBJ2-7,TRBV5-1,TGCGCCAGCAGCACACTAGGGGACGAGCAGTACTTC,CASSTLGDEQYF
.,.,TRBJ2-2,TRBV9,TGTGCCGGCAGCGTAACAGGGACGAACACCGGGGAGCTGTTTTTT,CAGSVTGTNTGELFF